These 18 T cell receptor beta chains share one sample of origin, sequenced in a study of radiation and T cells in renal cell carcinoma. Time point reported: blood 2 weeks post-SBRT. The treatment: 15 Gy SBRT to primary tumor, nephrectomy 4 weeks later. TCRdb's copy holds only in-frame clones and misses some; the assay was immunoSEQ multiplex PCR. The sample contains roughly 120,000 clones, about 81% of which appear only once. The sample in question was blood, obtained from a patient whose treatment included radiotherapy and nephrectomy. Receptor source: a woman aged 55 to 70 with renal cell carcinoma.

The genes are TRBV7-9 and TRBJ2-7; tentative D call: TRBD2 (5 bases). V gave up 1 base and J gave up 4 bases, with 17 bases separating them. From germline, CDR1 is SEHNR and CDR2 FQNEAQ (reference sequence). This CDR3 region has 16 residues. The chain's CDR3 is CASSLGPGSLEYEQYF. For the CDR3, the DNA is TGTGCCAGCAGCTTAGGACCGGGATCCCTAGAGTACGAGCAGTACTTC.

For the CDR3, the DNA is TGTGCCAGCAGTTTAGGAGGTTTCTACGAGCAGTACTTC. Its translation: CASSLGGFYEQYF. This chain uses TRBV27 with TRBJ2-7, with a weak D call TRBD2 (5 bases). CDR1 is MNHEY, CDR2 SMNVEV, per germline (reference sequence). V lost 2 bases to trimming and J lost 3 bases, with 8 bases between them. There are 13 residues in the CDR3.

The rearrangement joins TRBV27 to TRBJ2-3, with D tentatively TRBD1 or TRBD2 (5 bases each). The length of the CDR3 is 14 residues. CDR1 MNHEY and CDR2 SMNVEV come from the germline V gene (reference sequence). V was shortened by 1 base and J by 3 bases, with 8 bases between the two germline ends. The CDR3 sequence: CASSLWGKTDTQYF. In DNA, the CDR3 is TGTGCCAGCAGTTTATGGGGGAAGACAGATACGCAGTATTTT.

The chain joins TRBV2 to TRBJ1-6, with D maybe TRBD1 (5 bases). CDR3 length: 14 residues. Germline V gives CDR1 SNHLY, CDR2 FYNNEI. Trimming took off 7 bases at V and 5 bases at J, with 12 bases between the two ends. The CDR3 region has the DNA TGTGCCAGCAAGCCGGACATGCATAATTCACCCCTCCACTTT. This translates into CASKPDMHNSPLHF.

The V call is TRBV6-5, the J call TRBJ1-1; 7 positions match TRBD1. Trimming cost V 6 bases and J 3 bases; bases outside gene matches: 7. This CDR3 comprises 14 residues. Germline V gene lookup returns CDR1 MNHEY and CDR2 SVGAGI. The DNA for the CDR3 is TGTGCCAGCAGGACCGAACAGGGGTACACTGAAGCTTTCTTT. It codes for CASRTEQGYTEAFF.

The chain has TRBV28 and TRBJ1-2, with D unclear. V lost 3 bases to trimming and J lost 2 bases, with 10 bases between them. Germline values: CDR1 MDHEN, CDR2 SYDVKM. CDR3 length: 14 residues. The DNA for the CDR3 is TGTGCCAGCAGTTTTATTGACGAGAACTATGGCTACACCTTC. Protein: CASSFIDENYGYTF.

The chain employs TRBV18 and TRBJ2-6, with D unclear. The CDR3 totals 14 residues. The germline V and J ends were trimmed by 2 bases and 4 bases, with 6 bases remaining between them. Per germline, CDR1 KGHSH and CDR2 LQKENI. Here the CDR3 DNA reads TGTGCCAGCTCACCAGGGTACGGGGCCAACGTCCTGACTTTC. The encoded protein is CASSPGYGANVLTF.

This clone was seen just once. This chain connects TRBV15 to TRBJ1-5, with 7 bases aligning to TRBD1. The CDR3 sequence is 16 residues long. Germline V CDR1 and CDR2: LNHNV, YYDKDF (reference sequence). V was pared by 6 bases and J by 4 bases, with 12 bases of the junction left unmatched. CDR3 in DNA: TGTGCCACCAGGGGGGAACAGGGGAGTAGAAATCAGCCCCAGCATTTT. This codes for CATRGEQGSRNQPQHF.

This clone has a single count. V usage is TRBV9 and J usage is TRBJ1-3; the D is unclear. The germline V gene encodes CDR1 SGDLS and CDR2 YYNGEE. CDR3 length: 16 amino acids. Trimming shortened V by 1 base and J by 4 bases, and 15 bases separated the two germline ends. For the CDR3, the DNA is TGTGCCAGCAGCGTACGCGCAGGTTCAGGAGGAAACACCATATATTTT. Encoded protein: CASSVRAGSGGNTIYF.

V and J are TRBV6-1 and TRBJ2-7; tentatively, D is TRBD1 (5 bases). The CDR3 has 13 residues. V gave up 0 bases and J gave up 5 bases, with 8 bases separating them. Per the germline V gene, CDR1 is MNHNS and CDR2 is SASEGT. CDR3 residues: CASSEARVNEQYF. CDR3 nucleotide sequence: TGTGCCAGCAGTGAAGCCAGGGTAAACGAGCAGTACTTC.

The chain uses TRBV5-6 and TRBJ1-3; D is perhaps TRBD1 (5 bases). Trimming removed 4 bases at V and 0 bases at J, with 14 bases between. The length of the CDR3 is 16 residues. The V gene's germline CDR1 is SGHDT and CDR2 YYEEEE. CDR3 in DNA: TGTGCCAGCAGCGGCTCTGACGGGGGCTCTGGAAACACCATATATTTT. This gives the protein CASSGSDGGSGNTIYF.

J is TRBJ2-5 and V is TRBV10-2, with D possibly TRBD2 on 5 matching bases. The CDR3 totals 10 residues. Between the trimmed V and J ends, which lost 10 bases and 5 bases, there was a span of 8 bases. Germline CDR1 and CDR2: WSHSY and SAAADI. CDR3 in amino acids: CATGEETQYF. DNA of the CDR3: TGCGCCACCGGGGAGGAGACCCAGTACTTC.

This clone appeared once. The CDR3 reads CSVEDRAGGYTF. The CDR3 bases are TGCAGCGTTGAAGATAGGGCCGGTGGCTACACCTTC. The J gene is TRBJ1-2, the V gene TRBV29-1; D not certain. Germline CDR1 reads SQVTM; CDR2 reads ANQGSEA. This CDR3 region has 12 residues. Trimming pared 0 bases from V and 7 bases from J, leaving 9 bases between.

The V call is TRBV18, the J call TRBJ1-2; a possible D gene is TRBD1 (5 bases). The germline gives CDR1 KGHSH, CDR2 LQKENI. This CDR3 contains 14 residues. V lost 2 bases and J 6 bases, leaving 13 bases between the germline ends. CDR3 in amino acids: CASSPRRGVDGYTF. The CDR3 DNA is TGTGCCAGCTCACCAAGACGGGGCGTCGATGGCTACACCTTC.

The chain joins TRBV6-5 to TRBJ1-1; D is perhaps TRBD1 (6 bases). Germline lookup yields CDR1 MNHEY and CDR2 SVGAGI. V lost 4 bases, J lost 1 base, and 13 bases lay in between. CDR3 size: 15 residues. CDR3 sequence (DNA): TGTGCCAGCAGTTCCGCCGGGACACCGAACACTGAAGCTTTCTTT. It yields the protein CASSSAGTPNTEAFF.

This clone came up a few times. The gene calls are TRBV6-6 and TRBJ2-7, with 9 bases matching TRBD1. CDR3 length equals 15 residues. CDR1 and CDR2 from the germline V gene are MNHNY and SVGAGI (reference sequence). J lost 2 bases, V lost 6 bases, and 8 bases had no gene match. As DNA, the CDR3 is TGTGCCAGCAGATACGGGACAGGGATTACCTACGAGCAGTACTTC. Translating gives CASRYGTGITYEQYF.

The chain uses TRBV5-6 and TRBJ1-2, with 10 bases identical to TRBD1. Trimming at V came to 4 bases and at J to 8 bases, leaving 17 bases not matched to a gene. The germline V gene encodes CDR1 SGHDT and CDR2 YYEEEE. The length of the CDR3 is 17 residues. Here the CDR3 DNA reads TGTGCCAGCAGCCAATTGGGCCGGGACAGGGGAGGGAGAGGCTACACCTTC. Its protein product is CASSQLGRDRGGRGYTF.

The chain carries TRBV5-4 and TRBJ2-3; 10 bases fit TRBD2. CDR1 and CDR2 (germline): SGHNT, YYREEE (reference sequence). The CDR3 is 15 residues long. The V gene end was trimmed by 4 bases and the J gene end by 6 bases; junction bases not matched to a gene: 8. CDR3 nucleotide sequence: TGTGCCAGCAGCGCTTACCTAGCGGGAGCCGATACGCAGTATTTT. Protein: CASSAYLAGADTQYF.